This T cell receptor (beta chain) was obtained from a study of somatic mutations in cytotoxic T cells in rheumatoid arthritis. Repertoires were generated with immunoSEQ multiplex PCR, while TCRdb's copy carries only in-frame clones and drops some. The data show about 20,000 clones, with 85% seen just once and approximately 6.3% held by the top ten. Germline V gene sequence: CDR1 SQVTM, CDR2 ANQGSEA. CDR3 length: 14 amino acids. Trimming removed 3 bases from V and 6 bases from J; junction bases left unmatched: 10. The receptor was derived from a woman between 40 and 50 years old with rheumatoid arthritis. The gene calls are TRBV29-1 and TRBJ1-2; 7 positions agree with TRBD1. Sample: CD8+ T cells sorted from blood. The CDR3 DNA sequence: TGCAGCGTTGACAGTGAGGACAGGTTGAATGGCTACACCTTC. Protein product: CSVDSEDRLNGYTF. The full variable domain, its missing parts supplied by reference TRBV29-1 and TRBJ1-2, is SAVISQKPSRDICQRGTSLTIQCQVDSQVTMMFWYRQQPGQSLTLIATANQGSEATYESGFVIDKFPISRPNLTFSTLTVSNMSPEDSSIYLCSVDSEDRLNGYTFGSGTRLTVV.